These 15 T cell receptor beta chains originate from one sample sequenced in a study of vaccination and CD4 T cells after COVID-19. These receptors are not linked to any known antigen. Cultured CD4+ T cell DNA underwent sequencing with the Oncomine TCR Beta short-read assay. Each CDR3 protein is one row after TCRdb ran MiXCR on the PCR reads. The repertoire includes about 4,000 distinct CDR3 sequences, around 40% of them detected once, and 20% to 25% sits in the top ten. Treatment indicated: roughly nine-day PBMC culture with coronavirus spike peptide pools or control peptides (ViraFEST assay). The sequencing sample was made of CD4+ T cells from blood, cultured in vitro. The origin of the receptors is a human donor who had recovered from COVID-19.

In this sample, this clonotype turned up once. The V and J genes are TRBV18 and TRBJ1-5, with D maybe TRBD1 (5 bases). V shed 3 bases and J shed 6 bases, with 15 bases lying between them. Per germline, CDR1 KGHSH and CDR2 LQKENI. This CDR3 spans 15 amino acids. CDR3 bases: TGTGCCAGCTCACCGCCGGGACTCAGTGGTCAGCCCCAGCATTTT. This gives the protein CASSPPGLSGQPQHF.

In DNA form, the CDR3 reads TGTGCCAGCAGCTTAGCGCCGACAAGCCCGCAGGGGCGCTCCAATCAGCCCCAGCATTTT. Its protein is CASSLAPTSPQGRSNQPQHF. The V call is TRBV7-2, the J call TRBJ1-5; D possibly corresponds to TRBD1 (6 bases). Trimming stripped 0 bases from V and 3 bases from J, with 24 bases between. CDR1 is SGHTA, CDR2 FQGNSA, per germline. This CDR3 region has 20 residues.

The chain employs TRBV19 and TRBJ2-3; D gene unclear. V was clipped by 7 bases and J by 4 bases, with 9 bases between them. Germline CDR1 and CDR2: LNHDA and SQIVND (reference sequence). This CDR3 contains 12 residues. The CDR3 sequence is CASIRWADTQYF. In DNA form, the CDR3 reads TGTGCCAGTATACGATGGGCAGATACGCAGTATTTT.

The chain uses TRBV24-1 and TRBJ2-1, with TRBD2 matching 11 bases. V gave up 7 bases and J gave up 4 bases; unmatched junction bases: 2. The CDR3 contains 14 residues. Germline CDR1 KGHDR, CDR2 SFDVKD. For the CDR3, the DNA is TGTGCCACCAGCGGGACTAGCGGATACAATGAGCAGTTCTTC. Its translation: CATSGTSGYNEQFF.

The V and J genes are TRBV15 and TRBJ2-5; 8 nucleotides match TRBD2. Germline V gene lookup returns CDR1 LNHNV and CDR2 YYDKDF (reference sequence). V was clipped by 0 bases and J by 4 bases; unmatched bases: 16. This CDR3 comprises 19 residues. The CDR3 region has the DNA TGTGCCACCAGCAGAGATCGGGTTAGCGGGGTGATGTTCCGAGAGACCCAGTACTTC. Its protein product is CATSRDRVSGVMFRETQYF.

The genes are TRBV5-4 and TRBJ2-3; D may correspond to TRBD1 or TRBD2 (6 bases each). With 4 bases removed from V and 3 bases from J, the gap between germline ends came to 18 bases. The CDR3 spans 16 residues. Germline loops: CDR1 SGHNT, CDR2 YYREEE (reference sequence). CDR3 sequence (DNA): TGTGCCAGCAGCAGCCTGTTTTCGGGGGCGACAGATACGCAGTATTTT. It yields the protein CASSSLFSGATDTQYF.

This clonotype was observed a few times. The chain is built from TRBV6-2 or TRBV6-3 and TRBJ2-5; 12 positions match TRBD2. V was clipped by 4 bases and J by 5 bases; unmatched bases: 8. Germline CDR1 reads MNHEY; CDR2 reads SVGEGT. This CDR3 spans 16 amino acids. CDR3 region: CASSSRLAGVEETQYF. CDR3 bases: TGTGCCAGCAGTTCCCGACTAGCGGGAGTGGAGGAGACCCAGTACTTC.

V usage is TRBV15 and J usage is TRBJ1-4; D not resolved. The germline CDR1 and CDR2 sequences are LNHNV and YYDKDF (reference sequence). The CDR3 is 14 amino acids. Trimming took 0 bases from V and 7 from J, leaving 9 bases between them. DNA of the CDR3: TGTGCCACCAGCAGAGACCCGGAGGGTGAAAAACTGTTTTTT. Its translation: CATSRDPEGEKLFF.

This chain connects TRBV2 to TRBJ1-2; D is unclear. The length of the CDR3 is 15 residues. Germline V gene lookup returns CDR1 SNHLY and CDR2 FYNNEI. The germline V and J ends were trimmed by 1 base and 2 bases, with 11 bases remaining between them. The CDR3 DNA reads as TGTGCCAGCAGTGAAGGAGGAATCTTGAACTATGGCTACACCTTC. Amino acid sequence: CASSEGGILNYGYTF.

The chain is built from TRBV11-2 and TRBJ2-5; weak D call: TRBD1 (7 bases). Trimming stripped 5 bases from V and 5 bases from J, with 15 bases between. This CDR3 has 14 residues. In germline, CDR1 is SGHAT, CDR2 FQNNGV. This CDR3 reads CASSPGGTRETQYF. The DNA for the CDR3 is TGTGCCAGCAGCCCAGGGGGGACCCGGGAGACCCAGTACTTC.

This rearrangement joins TRBV5-4 to TRBJ2-5; 10 nucleotides agree with TRBD2. Germline V CDR1 and CDR2: SGHNT, YYREEE (reference sequence). V gave up 3 bases and J gave up 2 bases; unmatched junction bases: 4. This CDR3 has 15 amino acids. Here the CDR3 DNA reads TGTGCCAGCAGCTCTAAACTAGCGGGACAAGAGACCCAGTACTTC. Its protein is CASSSKLAGQETQYF.

This clonotype was seen a handful of times. The V call is TRBV2, the J call TRBJ2-7, with D possibly matching TRBD2 (5 bases). The CDR3 covers 14 residues. Per the germline V gene, CDR1 is SNHLY and CDR2 is FYNNEI. V gave up 7 bases and J gave up 0 bases, with 13 bases separating them. The DNA for the CDR3 is TGTGCCAGCATTGGGAGCGGAAGCTCCTACGAGCAGTACTTC. It codes for CASIGSGSSYEQYF.

The sample holds a few counts of this clonotype. The CDR3 is CASTQAGTGNTIYF. For the CDR3, the DNA is TGTGCCAGCACCCAGGCCGGGACTGGAAACACCATATATTTT. This sequence joins TRBV6-2 or TRBV6-3 and TRBJ1-3; D gene uncertain. V was pared by 7 bases and J by 2 bases, with 12 bases between. The CDR3 runs 14 residues. Germline CDR1 is MNHEY and CDR2 is SVGEGT.

The rearrangement uses TRBV3-1 and TRBJ2-1; TRBD2 might be the D (6 bases). CDR1 LGHDT and CDR2 YNNKEL come from the germline V gene (reference sequence). V lost 5 bases and J lost 7, with 18 bases in between. The CDR3 has 15 residues. CDR3 DNA: TGTGCCAGCAGCAGGATCGGGCTAGCGCGGAATGAGCAGTTCTTC. Its translation: CASSRIGLARNEQFF.

The chain recombines TRBV2 with TRBJ1-6, with unresolved D. Germline V gives CDR1 SNHLY, CDR2 FYNNEI. V was cut by 6 bases and J by 11 bases, with 8 bases left in between. The CDR3 is 11 residues long. The chain's CDR3 is CASRFDAPLHF. The CDR3 DNA is TGTGCCAGCAGATTCGACGCACCCCTCCACTTT.